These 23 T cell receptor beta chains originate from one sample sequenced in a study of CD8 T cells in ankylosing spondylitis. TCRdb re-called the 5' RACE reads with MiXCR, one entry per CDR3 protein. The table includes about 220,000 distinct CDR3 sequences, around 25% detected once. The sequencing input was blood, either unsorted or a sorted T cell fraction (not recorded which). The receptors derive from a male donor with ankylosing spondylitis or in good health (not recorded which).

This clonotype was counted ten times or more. The CDR3 sequence is CSAWQGASTGANVLTF. CDR3 sequence (DNA): TGCAGTGCTTGGCAGGGGGCAAGTACTGGGGCCAACGTCCTGACTTTC. The V gene is TRBV20-1, the J gene TRBJ2-6, with 8 bases fitting TRBD1. Germline V lookup: CDR1 DFQATT, CDR2 SNEGSKA (reference sequence). V lost 5 bases, J lost 2 bases, and 8 bases stayed unmatched. The CDR3 is made up of 16 amino acids.

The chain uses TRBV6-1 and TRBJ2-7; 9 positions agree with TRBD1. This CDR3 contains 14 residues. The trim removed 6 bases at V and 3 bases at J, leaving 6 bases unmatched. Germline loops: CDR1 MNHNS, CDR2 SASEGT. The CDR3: CASSLTTGGYEQYF. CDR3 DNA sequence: TGTGCCAGCAGCCTAACGACAGGGGGCTACGAGCAGTACTTC.

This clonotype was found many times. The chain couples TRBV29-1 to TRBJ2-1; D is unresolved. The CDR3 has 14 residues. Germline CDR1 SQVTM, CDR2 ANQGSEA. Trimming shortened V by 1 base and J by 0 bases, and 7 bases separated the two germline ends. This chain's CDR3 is CSVEGMSSYNEQFF. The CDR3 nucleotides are TGCAGCGTTGAAGGCATGAGCTCCTACAATGAGCAGTTCTTC.

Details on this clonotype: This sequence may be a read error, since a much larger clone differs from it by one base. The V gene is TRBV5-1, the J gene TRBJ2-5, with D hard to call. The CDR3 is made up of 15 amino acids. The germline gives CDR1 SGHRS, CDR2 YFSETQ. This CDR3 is CVSSLYAGPRETQYF. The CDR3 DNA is TGCGTCAGCAGCTTGTATGCAGGCCCCCGGGAGACCCAGTACTTC.

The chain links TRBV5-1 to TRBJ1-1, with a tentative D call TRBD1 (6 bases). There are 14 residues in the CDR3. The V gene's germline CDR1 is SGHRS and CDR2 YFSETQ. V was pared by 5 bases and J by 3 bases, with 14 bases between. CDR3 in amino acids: CASRAGGQDTEAFF. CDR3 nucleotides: TGCGCCAGCAGAGCCGGGGGGCAGGACACTGAAGCTTTCTTT.

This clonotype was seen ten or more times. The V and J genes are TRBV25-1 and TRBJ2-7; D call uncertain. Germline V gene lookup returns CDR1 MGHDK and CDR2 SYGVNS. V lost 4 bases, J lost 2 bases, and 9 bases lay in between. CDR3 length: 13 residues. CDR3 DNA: TGTGCCAGCAGTGCGGTCTTTACCTACGAGCAGTACTTC. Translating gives CASSAVFTYEQYF.

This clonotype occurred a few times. The CDR3 spells CASSASQDRLKPGNTIYF. The CDR3 bases are TGTGCCAGCAGCGCGAGCCAGGACAGGCTCAAACCTGGAAACACCATATATTTT. J is TRBJ1-3 and V is TRBV9; 7 nucleotides match TRBD1. The CDR3 is 18 residues long. The trim removed 3 bases at V and 2 bases at J, leaving 14 bases unmatched. Germline CDR1 is SGDLS and CDR2 is YYNGEE.

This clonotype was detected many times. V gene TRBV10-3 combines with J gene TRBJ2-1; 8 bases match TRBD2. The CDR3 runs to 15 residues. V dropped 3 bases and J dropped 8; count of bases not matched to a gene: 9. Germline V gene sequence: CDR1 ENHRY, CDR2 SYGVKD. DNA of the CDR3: TGTGCCATCAGTGATAAACGGGAGGGCCAGGATGAGCAGTTCTTC. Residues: CAISDKREGQDEQFF.

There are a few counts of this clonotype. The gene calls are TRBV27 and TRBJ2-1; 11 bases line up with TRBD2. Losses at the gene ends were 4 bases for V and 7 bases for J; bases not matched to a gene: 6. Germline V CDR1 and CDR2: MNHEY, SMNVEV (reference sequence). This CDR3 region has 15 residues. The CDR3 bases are TGTGCCAGCAGTTCGCTAGCGGGAGGTAAAAATGAGCAGTTCTTC. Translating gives CASSSLAGGKNEQFF.

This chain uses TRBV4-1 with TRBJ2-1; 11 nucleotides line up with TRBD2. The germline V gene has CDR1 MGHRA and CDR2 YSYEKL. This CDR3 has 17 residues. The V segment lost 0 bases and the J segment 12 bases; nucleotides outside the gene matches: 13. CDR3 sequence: CASSQDRATSGILGQFF. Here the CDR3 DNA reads TGCGCCAGCAGCCAAGATAGGGCGACTAGCGGGATTCTGGGGCAGTTCTTC.

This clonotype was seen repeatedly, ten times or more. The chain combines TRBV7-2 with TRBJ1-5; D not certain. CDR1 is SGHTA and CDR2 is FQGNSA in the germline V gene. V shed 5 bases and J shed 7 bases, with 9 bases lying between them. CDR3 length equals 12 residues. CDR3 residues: CASSPLGQPQHF. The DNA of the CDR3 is TGTGCCAGCAGCCCTTTAGGGCAGCCCCAGCATTTT. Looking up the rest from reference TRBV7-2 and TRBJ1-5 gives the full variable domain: GAGVSQSPSNKVTEKGKDVELRCDPISGHTALYWYRQSLGQGLEFLIYFQGNSAPDKSGLPSDRFSAERTGGSVSTLTIQRTQQEDSAVYLCASSPLGQPQHFGDGTRLSIL.

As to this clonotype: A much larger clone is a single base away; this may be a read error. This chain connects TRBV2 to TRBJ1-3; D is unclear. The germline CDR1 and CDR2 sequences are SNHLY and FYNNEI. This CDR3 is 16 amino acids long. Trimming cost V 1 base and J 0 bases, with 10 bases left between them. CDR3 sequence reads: CASSEVRQPSGNTIYF. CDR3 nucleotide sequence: TGTGCCAGCAGTGAAGTGCGGCAGCCCTCTGGAAACACCATATATTTT. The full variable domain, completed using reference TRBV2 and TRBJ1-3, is EPEVTQTPSHQVTQMGQEVILRCVPISNHLYFYWYRQILGQKVEFLVSFYNNEISEKSEIFDDQFSVERPDGSNFTLKIRSTKLEDSAMYFCASSEVRQPSGNTIYFGEGSWLTVV.

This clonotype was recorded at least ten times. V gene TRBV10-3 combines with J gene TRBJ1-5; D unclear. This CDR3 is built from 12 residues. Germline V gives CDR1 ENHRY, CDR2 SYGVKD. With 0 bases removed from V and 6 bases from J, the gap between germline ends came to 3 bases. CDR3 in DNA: TGTGCCATCAGTGAGTCGGGTCAGCCCCAGCATTTT. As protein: CAISESGQPQHF.

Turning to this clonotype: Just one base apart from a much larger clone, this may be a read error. The CDR3 is CARSFGDHNEQFF. In nucleotides, the CDR3 is TGCGCCAGAAGCTTTGGAGATCACAATGAGCAGTTCTTC. This chain uses TRBV5-1 with TRBJ2-1, with D unclear. From germline, CDR1 is SGHRS and CDR2 YFSETQ. This CDR3 comprises 13 residues.

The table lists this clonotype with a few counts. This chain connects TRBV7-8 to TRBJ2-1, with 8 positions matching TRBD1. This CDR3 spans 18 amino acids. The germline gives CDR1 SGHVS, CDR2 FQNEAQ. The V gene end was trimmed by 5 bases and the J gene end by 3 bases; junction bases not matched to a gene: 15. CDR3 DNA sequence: TGTGCCAGCAGCCCTCAGCAGACAGGGGACTCGTTCTACAATGAGCAGTTCTTC. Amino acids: CASSPQQTGDSFYNEQFF. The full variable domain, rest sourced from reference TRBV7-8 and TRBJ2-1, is GAGVSQSPRYKVAKRGQDVALRCDPISGHVSLFWYQQALGQGPEFLTYFQNEAQLDKSGLPSDRFFAERPEGSVSTLKIQRTQQEDSAVYLCASSPQQTGDSFYNEQFFGPGTRLTVL.

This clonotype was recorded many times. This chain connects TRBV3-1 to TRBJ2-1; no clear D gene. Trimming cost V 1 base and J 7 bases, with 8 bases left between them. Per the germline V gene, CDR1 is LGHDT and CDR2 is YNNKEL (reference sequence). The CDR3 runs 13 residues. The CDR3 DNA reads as TGTGCCAGCAGCCAAGTGGCGGCAAATGAGCAGTTCTTC. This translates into CASSQVAANEQFF.

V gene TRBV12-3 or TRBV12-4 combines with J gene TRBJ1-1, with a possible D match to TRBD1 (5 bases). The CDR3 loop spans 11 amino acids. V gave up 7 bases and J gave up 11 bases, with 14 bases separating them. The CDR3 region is CASTRPGRAFF. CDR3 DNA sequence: TGTGCCAGCACTCGACCAGGGCGGGCTTTCTTT.

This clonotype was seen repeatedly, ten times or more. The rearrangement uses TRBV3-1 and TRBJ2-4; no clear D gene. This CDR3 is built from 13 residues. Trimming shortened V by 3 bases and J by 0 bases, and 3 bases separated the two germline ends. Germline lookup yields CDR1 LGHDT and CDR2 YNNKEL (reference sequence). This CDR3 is CASSQLAKNIQYF. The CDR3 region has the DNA TGTGCCAGCAGCCAGCTAGCCAAAAACATTCAGTACTTC.

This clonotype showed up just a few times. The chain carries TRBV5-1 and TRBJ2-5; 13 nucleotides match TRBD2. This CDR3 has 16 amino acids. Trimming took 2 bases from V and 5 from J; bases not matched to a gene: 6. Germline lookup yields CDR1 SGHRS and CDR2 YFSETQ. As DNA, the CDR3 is TGCGCCAGCAGCTTAAGGACTAGCGGGAGAGGGGAGACCCAGTACTTC. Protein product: CASSLRTSGRGETQYF.

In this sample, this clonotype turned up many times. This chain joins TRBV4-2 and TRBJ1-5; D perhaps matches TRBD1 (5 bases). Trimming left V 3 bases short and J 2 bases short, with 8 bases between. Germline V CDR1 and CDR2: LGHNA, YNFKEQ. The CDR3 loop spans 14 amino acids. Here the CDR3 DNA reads TGTGCCAGCAGCCATGAACAGGGCAATCAGCCCCAGCATTTT. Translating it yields CASSHEQGNQPQHF.

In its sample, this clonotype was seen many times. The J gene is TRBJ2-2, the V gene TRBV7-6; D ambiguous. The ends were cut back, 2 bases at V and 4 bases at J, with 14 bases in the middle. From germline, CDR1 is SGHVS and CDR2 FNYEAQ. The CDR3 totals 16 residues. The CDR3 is CASSLSNPSRTGELFF. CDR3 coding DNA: TGTGCCAGCAGCTTATCTAACCCCTCCCGCACCGGGGAGCTGTTTTTT.

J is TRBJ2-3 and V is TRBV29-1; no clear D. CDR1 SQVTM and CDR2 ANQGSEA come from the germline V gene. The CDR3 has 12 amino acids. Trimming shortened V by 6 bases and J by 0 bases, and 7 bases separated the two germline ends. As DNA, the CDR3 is TGCAGCGTCCCTTACAGCACAGATACGCAGTATTTT. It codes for CSVPYSTDTQYF.

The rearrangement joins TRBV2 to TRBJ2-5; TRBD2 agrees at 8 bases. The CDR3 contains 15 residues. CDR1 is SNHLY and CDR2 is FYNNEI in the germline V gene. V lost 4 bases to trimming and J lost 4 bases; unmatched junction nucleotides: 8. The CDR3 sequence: CASSGSGGPRETQYF. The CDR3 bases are TGTGCCAGCAGTGGTTCGGGAGGGCCGAGAGAGACCCAGTACTTC.